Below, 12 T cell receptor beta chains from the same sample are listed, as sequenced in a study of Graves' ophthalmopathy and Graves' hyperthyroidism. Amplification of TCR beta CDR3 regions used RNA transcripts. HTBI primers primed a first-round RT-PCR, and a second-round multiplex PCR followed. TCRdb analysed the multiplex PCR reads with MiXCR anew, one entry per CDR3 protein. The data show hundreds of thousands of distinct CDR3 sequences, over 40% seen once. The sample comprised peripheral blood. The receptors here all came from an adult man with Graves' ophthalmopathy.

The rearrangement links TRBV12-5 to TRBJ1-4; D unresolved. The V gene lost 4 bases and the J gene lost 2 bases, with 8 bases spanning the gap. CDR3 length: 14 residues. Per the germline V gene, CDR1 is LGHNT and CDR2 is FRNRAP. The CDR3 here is CASGSGSTNEKLFF. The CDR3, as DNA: TGTGCTAGTGGTTCAGGATCCACTAATGAAAAACTGTTTTTT.

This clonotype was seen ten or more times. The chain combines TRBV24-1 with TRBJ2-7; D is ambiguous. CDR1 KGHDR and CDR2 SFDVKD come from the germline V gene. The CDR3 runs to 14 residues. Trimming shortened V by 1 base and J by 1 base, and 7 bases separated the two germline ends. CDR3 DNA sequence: TGTGCCACCAGTGATTTTTTAGGATCCTACGAGCAGTACTTC. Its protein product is CATSDFLGSYEQYF.

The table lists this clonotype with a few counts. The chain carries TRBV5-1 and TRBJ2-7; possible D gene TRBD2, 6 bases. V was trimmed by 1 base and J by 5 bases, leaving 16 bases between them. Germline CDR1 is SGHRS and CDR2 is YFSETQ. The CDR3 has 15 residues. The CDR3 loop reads CASSLSLRREDEQYF. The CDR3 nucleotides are TGCGCCAGCAGCTTGTCGCTTCGGAGGGAGGACGAGCAGTACTTC.

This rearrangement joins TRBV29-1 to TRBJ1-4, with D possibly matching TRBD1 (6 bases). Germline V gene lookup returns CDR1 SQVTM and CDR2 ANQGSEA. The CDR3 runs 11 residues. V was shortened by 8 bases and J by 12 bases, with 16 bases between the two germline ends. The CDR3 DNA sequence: TGCAGCTTTCGGGACACGGAGGAACTGTTTTTT. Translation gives CSFRDTEELFF. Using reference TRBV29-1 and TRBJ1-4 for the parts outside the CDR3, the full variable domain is SAVISQKPSRDICQRGTSLTIQCQVDSQVTMMFWYRQQPGQSLTLIATANQGSEATYESGFVIDKFPISRPNLTFSTLTVSNMSPEDSSIYLCSFRDTEELFFGSGTQLSVL.

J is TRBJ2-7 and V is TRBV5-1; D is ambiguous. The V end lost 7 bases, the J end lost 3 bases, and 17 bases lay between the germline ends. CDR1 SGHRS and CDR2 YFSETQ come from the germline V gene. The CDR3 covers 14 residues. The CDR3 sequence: CASLLCSPLYEQYF. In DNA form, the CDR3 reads TGCGCCAGCCTCCTTTGCAGCCCCCTCTACGAGCAGTACTTC.

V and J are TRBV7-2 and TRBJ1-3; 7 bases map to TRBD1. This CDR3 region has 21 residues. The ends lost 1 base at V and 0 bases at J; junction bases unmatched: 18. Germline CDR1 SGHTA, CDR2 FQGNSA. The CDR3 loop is CASSLEGLALTGDSSGNTIYF. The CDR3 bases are TGTGCCAGCAGCTTAGAGGGACTAGCTTTAACCGGGGACAGCTCTGGAAACACCATATATTTT.

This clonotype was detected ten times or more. This chain's CDR3 is CSASPGYNEKLFF. CDR3 in DNA: TGCAGTGCTTCCCCCGGGTATAATGAAAAACTGTTTTTT. V usage is TRBV20-1 and J usage is TRBJ1-4; D not certain. From germline, CDR1 is DFQATT and CDR2 SNEGSKA (reference sequence). The germline V and J ends were trimmed by 5 bases and 4 bases, with 11 bases remaining between them. The CDR3 contains 13 residues.

The CDR3 reads CATSRPGGHNYGYTF. The CDR3 bases are TGTGCCACCAGCAGACCAGGGGGCCATAACTATGGCTACACCTTC. The chain couples TRBV15 to TRBJ1-2; 8 positions match TRBD1. This CDR3 has 15 residues. The V and J ends lost 2 bases and 1 base, in that order; junction bases with no gene match: 3. Germline-derived CDR1 and CDR2 are LNHNV and YYDKDF (reference sequence).

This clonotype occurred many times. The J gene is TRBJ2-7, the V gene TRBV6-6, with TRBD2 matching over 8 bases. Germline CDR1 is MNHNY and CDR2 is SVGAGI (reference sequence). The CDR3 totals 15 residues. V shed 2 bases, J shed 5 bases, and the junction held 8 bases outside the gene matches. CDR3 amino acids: CASSYIGTREDEQYF. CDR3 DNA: TGTGCCAGCAGTTACATCGGGACTAGGGAGGACGAGCAGTACTTC.

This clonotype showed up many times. CDR3 amino acids: CASSSLGTGEDYGYTF. CDR3 nucleotides: TGTGCCAGCAGTTCCCTAGGGACAGGGGAGGACTATGGCTACACCTTC. The V and J genes are TRBV25-1 and TRBJ1-2; TRBD1 matches 10 bases. J was trimmed by 3 bases and V by 5 bases; bases with no gene match: 9. Germline-derived CDR1 and CDR2 are MGHDK and SYGVNS. CDR3 length: 16 amino acids.

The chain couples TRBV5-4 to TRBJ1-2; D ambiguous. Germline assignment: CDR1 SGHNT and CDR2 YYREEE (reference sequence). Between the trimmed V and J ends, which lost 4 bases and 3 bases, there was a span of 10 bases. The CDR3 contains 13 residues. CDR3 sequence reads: CASSESGHYGYTF. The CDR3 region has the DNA TGTGCCAGCAGCGAGTCGGGCCACTATGGCTACACCTTC.

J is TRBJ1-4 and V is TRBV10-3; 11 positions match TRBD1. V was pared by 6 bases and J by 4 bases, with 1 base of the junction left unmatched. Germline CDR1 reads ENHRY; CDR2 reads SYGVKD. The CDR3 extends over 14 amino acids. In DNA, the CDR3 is TGTGCCATCAGGGGACAGGGGGTTAATGAAAAACTGTTTTTT. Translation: CAIRGQGVNEKLFF.